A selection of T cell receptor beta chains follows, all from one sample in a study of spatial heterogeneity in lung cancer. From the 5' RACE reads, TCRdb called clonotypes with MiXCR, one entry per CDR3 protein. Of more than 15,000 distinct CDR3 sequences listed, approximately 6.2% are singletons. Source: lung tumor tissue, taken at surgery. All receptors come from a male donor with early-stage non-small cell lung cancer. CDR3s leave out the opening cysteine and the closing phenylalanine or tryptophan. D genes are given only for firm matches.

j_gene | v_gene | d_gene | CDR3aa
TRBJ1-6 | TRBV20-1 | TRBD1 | SARHRGSYNSPLH
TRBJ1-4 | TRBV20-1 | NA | SVPIPNEKLF
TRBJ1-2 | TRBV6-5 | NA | ASSYSNGRVQGQSNYGYT
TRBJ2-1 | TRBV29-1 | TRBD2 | SGTSGNNEQF
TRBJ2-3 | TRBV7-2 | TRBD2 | ASSLVAGGAPRRQY
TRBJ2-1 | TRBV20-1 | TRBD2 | SALPPTSGGSYNEQF
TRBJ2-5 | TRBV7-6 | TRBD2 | ASSASGGPWETQY
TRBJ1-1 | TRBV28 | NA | ASSPDLFLNTEAF
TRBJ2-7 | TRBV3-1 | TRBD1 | ASSPVTGGSYEQY
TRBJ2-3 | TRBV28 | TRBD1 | ASSTGDTDTQY
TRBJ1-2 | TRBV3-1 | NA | ASSQSGPDGYGYT
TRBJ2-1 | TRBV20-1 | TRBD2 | SARIAGGYYNEQF
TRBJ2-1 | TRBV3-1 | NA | ASSQDLSLEREQF
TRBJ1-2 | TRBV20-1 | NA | SARVQGHYMGYGYT
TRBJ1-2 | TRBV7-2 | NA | ASSLAAGNRAYGYT
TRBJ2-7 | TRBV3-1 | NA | ASSSRYEQY
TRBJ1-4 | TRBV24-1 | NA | ATSESGTGVGEKLF
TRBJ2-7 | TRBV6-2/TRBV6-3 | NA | ASSYSRRRGPTGEQY
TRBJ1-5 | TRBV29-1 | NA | SVAPGINQPQH
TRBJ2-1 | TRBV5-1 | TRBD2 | ASSLGLLAGGGGEQF
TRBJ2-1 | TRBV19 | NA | ASSPGDSITYNEQF
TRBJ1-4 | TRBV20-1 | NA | STGTSVDEKLF
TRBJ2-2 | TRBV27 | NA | ASSWGRGTGELF
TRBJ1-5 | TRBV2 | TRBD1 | ASNRDRAFEPQH
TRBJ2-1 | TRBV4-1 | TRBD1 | ASSQVPGTVYNEQF
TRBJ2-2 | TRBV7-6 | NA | ASSLDGQGGTGELF
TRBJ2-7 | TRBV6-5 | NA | ASSPGDLGKQY
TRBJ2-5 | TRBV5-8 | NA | ASSLGDQETQY
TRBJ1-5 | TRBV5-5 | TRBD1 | ASSFGGTGEQPQH
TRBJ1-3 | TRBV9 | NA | ASSVSQGNTIY
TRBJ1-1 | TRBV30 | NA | AWSSGMNTEAF
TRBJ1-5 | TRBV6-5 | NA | ASSTGLNQPQH
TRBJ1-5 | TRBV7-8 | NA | ASSSRAGGSNQPQH
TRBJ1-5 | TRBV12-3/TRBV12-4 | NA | ASSLWSGVSNNQPQH
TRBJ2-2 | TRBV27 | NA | ASSSSYTRLLVTGELF
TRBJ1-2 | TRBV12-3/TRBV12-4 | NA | ASTLITGGNYGYT
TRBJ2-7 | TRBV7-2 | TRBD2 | ASSLPRGGVSYEQY
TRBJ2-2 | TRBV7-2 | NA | ASSLGPSYTGELF
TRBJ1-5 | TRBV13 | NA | ASSFGRGLGNQPQH
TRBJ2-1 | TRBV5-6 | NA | ASSQDSTLEF
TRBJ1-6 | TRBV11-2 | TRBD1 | ASSSPWTGENSPLH
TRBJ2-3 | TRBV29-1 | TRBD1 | SVEGTGGRTDTQY
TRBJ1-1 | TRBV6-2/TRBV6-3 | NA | ASSPNTVVRTEAF
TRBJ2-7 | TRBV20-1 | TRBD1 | SAVRSAGGSYEQY
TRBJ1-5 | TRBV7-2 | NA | ASSLGTDSNQPQH
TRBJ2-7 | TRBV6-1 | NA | ASFEGSYEQY
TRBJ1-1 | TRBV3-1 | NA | ASSQGLTNTEAF
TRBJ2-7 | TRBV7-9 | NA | ASNLQGDEQY
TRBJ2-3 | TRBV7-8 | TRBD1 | ASSQRDSSTDTQY
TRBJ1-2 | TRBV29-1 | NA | SVPDPGSYT
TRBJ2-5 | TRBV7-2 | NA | ASSLSSETQY
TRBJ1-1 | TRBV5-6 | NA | ASMRFGEAF
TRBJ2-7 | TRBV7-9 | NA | ASSLKVPSRSSYEQY
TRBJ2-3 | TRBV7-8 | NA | ASSFYICSALRADTQY
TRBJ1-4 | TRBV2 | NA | ASSDLTQGTNEKLF
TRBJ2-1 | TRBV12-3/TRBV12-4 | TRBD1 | ASSPRQGPYNEQF
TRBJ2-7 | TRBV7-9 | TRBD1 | ASSLIGQGARSYEQY
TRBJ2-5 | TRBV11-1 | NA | ASSLQGGETQY
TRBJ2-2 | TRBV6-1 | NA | ASSVQANTGELF
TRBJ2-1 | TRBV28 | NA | ASTHIKEQF